Following are 17 T cell receptor beta chains from one sample sequenced in a study of T cells in Graves' hyperthyroidism and ophthalmopathy. Regions amplified from RNA transcripts were the TCR beta CDR3 regions. First-round RT-PCR with HTBI primers amplified the TCR CDR3 region. TCRdb used MiXCR to reprocess the multiplex PCR reads, holding one entry per CDR3 protein. The sample lists approximately 260,000 distinct CDR3 sequences, about 16% occurring once. The sample consisted of blood. Every receptor here comes from a woman between 45 and 60 years old with Graves' hyperthyroidism that later progressed to Graves' ophthalmopathy.

This clonotype came up many times. This rearrangement joins TRBV28 to TRBJ1-2; D remains unclear. V dropped 6 bases and J dropped 10 bases, with 12 bases sitting between them. CDR1 and CDR2 (germline): MDHEN, SYDVKM. The CDR3 loop spans 11 amino acids. CDR3 DNA: TGTGCCAGCAGCTCAAGGGCCGACTACACCTTC. Translating gives CASSSRADYTF.

In its sample, this clonotype was seen many times. The chain couples TRBV9 to TRBJ2-5; D gene ambiguous. The V end lost 0 bases, the J end lost 7 bases, and 16 bases lay between the germline ends. The CDR3 is 15 residues long. Germline lookup yields CDR1 SGDLS and CDR2 YYNGEE. The CDR3 bases are TGTGCCAGCAGCGTAGAAGGCAGCACCTGGGGGACCCAGTACTTC. Its translation is CASSVEGSTWGTQYF.

This clonotype was counted ten times or more. V usage is TRBV10-3 and J usage is TRBJ1-5, with D hard to call. The V and J ends lost 4 bases and 10 bases respectively, with 2 bases between them. This CDR3 is built from 9 residues. The germline V gene has CDR1 ENHRY and CDR2 SYGVKD. The CDR3 sequence: CAISGPQHF. The CDR3 DNA reads TGTGCCATCAGTGGACCCCAGCATTTT.

This clonotype was counted a few times. The chain links TRBV3-1 to TRBJ2-2, with 12 bases identical to TRBD2. There are 21 residues in the CDR3. V lost 0 bases to trimming and J lost 5 bases; unmatched junction nucleotides: 16. Germline lookup yields CDR1 LGHDT and CDR2 YNNKEL (reference sequence). Here the CDR3 DNA reads TGTGCCAGCAGCCAAGAGGTTGGGACTAGCGGGTCCGTGGGCTTTACCGGGGAGCTGTTTTTT. Protein product: CASSQEVGTSGSVGFTGELFF.

Regarding this clonotype: Given a much more abundant clone one base away, this may be a read error. The genes are TRBV28 and TRBJ1-5; no firm D call. The V gene's germline CDR1 is MDHEN and CDR2 SYDVKM. CDR3 length: 12 residues. The DNA for the CDR3 is TGTGCCGGCGCTTATAGCGATCAGCCCCAGCATTTT. This gives the protein CAGAYSDQPQHF.

This clonotype was counted ten times or more. The chain carries TRBV27 and TRBJ2-2; 7 positions agree with TRBD2. Per germline, CDR1 MNHEY and CDR2 SMNVEV (reference sequence). V trimming: 6 bases; J trimming: 4 bases; junction bases outside the gene matches: 29. This CDR3 contains 22 residues. In DNA form, the CDR3 reads TGTGCCAGCAGCCCGAAGGTCGATAGCGGCCCCAGCGGCGGGAGACGCACCGGGGAGCTGTTTTTT. This sequence encodes CASSPKVDSGPSGGRRTGELFF.

This clonotype was recorded many times. The genes are TRBV28 and TRBJ2-1, with 10 bases that match TRBD2. After removal of 4 bases from V and 7 bases from J, the junction contained 4 bases not matched to a gene. Germline V CDR1 and CDR2: MDHEN, SYDVKM. CDR3 length equals 14 residues. DNA for the CDR3: TGTGCCAGCAGTTCCCTAGCGGGAGAGAATGAGCAGTTCTTC. This sequence encodes CASSSLAGENEQFF. Filled out from reference TRBV28 and TRBJ2-1, the complete variable domain reads DVKVTQSSRYLVKRTGEKVFLECVQDMDHENMFWYRQDPGLGLRLIYFSYDVKMKEKGDIPEGYSVSREKKERFSLILESASTNQTSMYLCASSSLAGENEQFFGPGTRLTVL.

In this sample, this clonotype turned up many times. V gene TRBV6-1 combines with J gene TRBJ1-1; no clear D. The length of the CDR3 is 15 residues. The germline CDR1 and CDR2 sequences are MNHNS and SASEGT. V was trimmed by 6 bases and J by 1 base, leaving 15 bases between them. The CDR3 is CASSENAAQNTEAFF. As DNA, the CDR3 is TGTGCCAGCAGCGAGAACGCGGCGCAGAACACTGAAGCTTTCTTT.

Ten or more counts support this clonotype. The chain combines TRBV27 with TRBJ2-7; TRBD2 aligns across 11 bases. J lost 9 bases, V lost 4 bases, and 8 bases had no gene match. The CDR3 runs 14 residues. Per germline, CDR1 MNHEY and CDR2 SMNVEV (reference sequence). The CDR3 spells CASSSLAGGPVQYF. CDR3 bases: TGTGCCAGCAGTTCCTTAGCGGGAGGGCCGGTGCAGTACTTC.

The genes are TRBV3-1 and TRBJ1-1, with 9 bases identical to TRBD1. V trimming: 4 bases; J trimming: 11 bases; junction bases outside the gene matches: 11. CDR1 and CDR2 (germline): LGHDT, YNNKEL (reference sequence). The CDR3 length is 14 residues. The CDR3 loop reads CASSRGTGTSDAFF. The CDR3 region has the DNA TGTGCCAGCAGCCGGGGGACAGGGACGTCAGACGCTTTCTTT.

This clonotype was counted at least ten times. The chain joins TRBV5-1 to TRBJ2-5, with TRBD1 matching over 7 bases. Germline CDR1 SGHRS, CDR2 YFSETQ. The CDR3 totals 15 residues. The V and J ends lost 1 base and 2 bases, in that order; junction bases with no gene match: 5. CDR3 nucleotides: TGCGCCAGCAGCTTGACTGACAGGGCTCAAGAGACCCAGTACTTC. The encoded protein is CASSLTDRAQETQYF.

This clonotype was seen a handful of times. The chain links TRBV7-8 to TRBJ2-7; D gene unclear. Germline V gene lookup returns CDR1 SGHVS and CDR2 FQNEAQ. The CDR3 contains 11 residues. Trimming shortened V by 5 bases and J by 3 bases, and 5 bases separated the two germline ends. The CDR3: CASSAHYEQYF. For the CDR3, the DNA is TGTGCCAGCAGCGCTCACTACGAGCAGTACTTC.

The rearrangement uses TRBV29-1 and TRBJ2-3, with 10 bases aligning to TRBD2. CDR1 is SQVTM, CDR2 ANQGSEA, per germline. The CDR3 covers 17 residues. V shed 7 bases and J 2 bases; nucleotides not matched to a gene: 15. CDR3 protein: CSGGLARIAAHTDTQYF. The CDR3 nucleotides are TGCAGCGGGGGACTAGCGAGAATTGCCGCACACACAGATACGCAGTATTTT.

This clonotype was recorded many times. V and J are TRBV29-1 and TRBJ2-3; 8 bases match TRBD1. Germline values: CDR1 SQVTM, CDR2 ANQGSEA. J lost 4 bases, V lost 7 bases, and 10 bases had no gene match. The CDR3 is made up of 14 amino acids. The CDR3, as DNA: TGCAGCGGCGGGACAGGAGGTGGCGCAGATACGCAGTATTTT. Translation gives CSGGTGGGADTQYF.

Turning to this clonotype: This may come from a read error, since a much larger clone is one base off. The rearrangement joins TRBV20-1 to TRBJ1-5; weak D call: TRBD1 (5 bases). CDR1 and CDR2 from the germline V gene are DFQATT and SNEGSKA (reference sequence). V lost 5 bases and J lost 0, with 11 bases in between. The CDR3 has 14 residues. The CDR3 DNA reads as TGCAGTGCTCGGGCAGGGAATAGCAATCAGCCCCAGCATTTT. Residues: CSARAGNSNQPQHF.

Turning to this clonotype: A read error is possible here, since a much larger clone lies one base away. The chain employs TRBV28 and TRBJ1-2, with D unclear. The V gene's germline CDR1 is MDHEN and CDR2 SYDVKM. There are 14 residues in the CDR3. CDR3 in DNA: TGTGCCAGCAGTTTGCTGGGGTCTAACTATAGCTACACCTTC. Translating it yields CASSLLGSNYSYTF.

This clonotype was picked up many times. This rearrangement joins TRBV19 to TRBJ1-1, with a weak D call TRBD1 (5 bases). The CDR3 is 16 amino acids. Germline V gene lookup returns CDR1 LNHDA and CDR2 SQIVND (reference sequence). V shed 6 bases and J shed 0 bases, with 17 bases lying between them. The CDR3 DNA is TGTGCCAGTAGAGGCAGGGAGGGAGGGCTGAACACTGAAGCTTTCTTT. This sequence encodes CASRGREGGLNTEAFF.